One and the same sample provided the 17 T cell receptor beta chains below, sequenced in a study of type 1 regulatory T cells. MiXCR, applied by TCRdb to the reads, yields one record per CDR3 protein. The data show more than 60,000 distinct CDR3 sequences, with 62% seen just once and 1.5% to 2% held by the top ten. Their recognized antigens are unknown. Sequenced input: cultured non-Tr1 T cells, either the whole culture or a sorted T cell fraction (not recorded which). The receptors here all came from a human donor in good health.

V is TRBV27 and J is TRBJ2-2, with 12 positions matching TRBD2. Per germline, CDR1 MNHEY and CDR2 SMNVEV (reference sequence). V gave up 5 bases and J gave up 6 bases; unmatched junction bases: 7. The CDR3 is made up of 16 amino acids. The CDR3 coding sequence is TGTGCCAGCAGTGTGACTAGCGGGAGAACCCCCGGGGAGCTGTTTTTT. Protein product: CASSVTSGRTPGELFF.

J is TRBJ1-1 and V is TRBV6-6, with D perhaps matching TRBD1 (5 bases). Trimming shortened V by 2 bases and J by 3 bases, and 10 bases separated the two germline ends. This CDR3 has 14 amino acids. Germline loops: CDR1 MNHNY, CDR2 SVGAGI (reference sequence). CDR3 residues: CASSYKGADTEAFF. The CDR3 DNA sequence: TGTGCCAGCAGTTACAAAGGGGCCGACACTGAAGCTTTCTTT.

The rearrangement links TRBV12-3 or TRBV12-4 to TRBJ2-7; D might be TRBD1 (6 bases). This CDR3 has 14 amino acids. V lost 1 base and J 6 bases, leaving 13 bases between the germline ends. The CDR3, as DNA: TGTGCCAGCAGTTTAGACAGGGAAGTTTTCGAGCAGTACTTC. It yields the protein CASSLDREVFEQYF.

The J gene is TRBJ2-1, the V gene TRBV7-9, with 7 bases that match TRBD2. The CDR3 length is 15 residues. Germline values: CDR1 SEHNR, CDR2 FQNEAQ (reference sequence). The V and J ends lost 5 bases and 3 bases, in that order; junction bases with no gene match: 7. The CDR3 nucleotides are TGTGCCAGCAGCCCCGTAGGCGGGGGCTACAATGAGCAGTTCTTC. This codes for CASSPVGGGYNEQFF.

The rearrangement uses TRBV28 and TRBJ2-2; perhaps TRBD1 as D (6 bases). There are 15 residues in the CDR3. The germline V gene encodes CDR1 MDHEN and CDR2 SYDVKM. V lost 3 bases and J 4 bases, leaving 12 bases between the germline ends. The CDR3, as DNA: TGTGCCAGCAGTTTTTTACAGGGCGGCACCGGGGAGCTGTTTTTT. As protein: CASSFLQGGTGELFF. The full variable domain, completed using reference TRBV28 and TRBJ2-2, is DVKVTQSSRYLVKRTGEKVFLECVQDMDHENMFWYRQDPGLGLRLIYFSYDVKMKEKGDIPEGYSVSREKKERFSLILESASTNQTSMYLCASSFLQGGTGELFFGEGSRLTVL.

The chain carries TRBV6-5 and TRBJ2-6; D is ambiguous. The germline CDR1 and CDR2 sequences are MNHEY and SVGAGI. Trimming removed 0 bases at V and 0 bases at J, with 12 bases between. The CDR3 has 18 amino acids. The CDR3 DNA sequence: TGTGCCAGCAGTTACTCGACGCAGTTCGACTCTGGGGCCAACGTCCTGACTTTC. It specifies CASSYSTQFDSGANVLTF.

This clonotype occurred once. V and J are TRBV5-1 and TRBJ2-2; 8 nucleotides agree with TRBD2. The CDR3 totals 16 residues. CDR1 and CDR2 from the germline V gene are SGHRS and YFSETQ. Trimming at V came to 6 bases and at J to 5 bases, leaving 12 bases not matched to a gene. As DNA, the CDR3 is TGCGCCAGCAAAACTAGCGGTACTGATTCAACCGGGGAGCTGTTTTTT. Translation: CASKTSGTDSTGELFF.

The table lists this clonotype with many counts. This chain joins TRBV4-1 and TRBJ1-1; 8 bases map to TRBD1. J was trimmed by 11 bases and V by 2 bases; bases with no gene match: 10. Germline V gene sequence: CDR1 MGHRA, CDR2 YSYEKL. The CDR3 covers 14 residues. In nucleotides, the CDR3 is TGCGCCAGCAGCCAACCTGTACAGGGGGTTTTGGCTTTCTTT. The encoded protein is CASSQPVQGVLAFF.

This rearrangement joins TRBV12-3 or TRBV12-4 to TRBJ1-3; D not certain. CDR3 length: 14 residues. The germline V and J ends were trimmed by 3 bases and 2 bases, with 8 bases remaining between them. CDR3 DNA: TGTGCCAGCAGTTTCATACGACCTGGAAACACCATATATTTT. Translation: CASSFIRPGNTIYF.

V usage is TRBV19 and J usage is TRBJ2-5, with D tentatively TRBD1 (6 bases). V dropped 4 bases and J dropped 0 bases, with 9 bases sitting between them. Looked up from germline, CDR1 is LNHDA and CDR2 is SQIVND (reference sequence). The CDR3 is 14 residues long. The CDR3 here is CASSTAGDQETQYF. CDR3 nucleotides: TGTGCCAGTAGTACAGCAGGGGACCAAGAGACCCAGTACTTC.

This chain uses TRBV6-1 with TRBJ2-7; a weak D match, TRBD1 (6 bases). Trimming stripped 4 bases from V and 3 bases from J, with 10 bases between. The V gene's germline CDR1 is MNHNS and CDR2 SASEGT. This CDR3 has 13 amino acids. CDR3 region: CASSVRDNYEQYF. The CDR3 region has the DNA TGTGCCAGCAGTGTCCGGGACAACTACGAGCAGTACTTC.

The rearrangement joins TRBV5-1 to TRBJ2-5; weak D call: TRBD2 (8 bases). The CDR3 runs to 15 residues. Germline CDR1 SGHRS, CDR2 YFSETQ. Trimming pared 7 bases from V and 2 bases from J, leaving 18 bases between. The chain's CDR3 is CASAGGPGGQETQYF. CDR3 coding DNA: TGCGCCAGCGCGGGGGGCCCAGGGGGTCAAGAGACCCAGTACTTC.

This clonotype showed up just a few times. V is TRBV14 and J is TRBJ2-1, with D unclear. Germline loops: CDR1 SGHDN, CDR2 FVKESK. This CDR3 spans 15 amino acids. Trimming pared 8 bases from V and 0 bases from J, leaving 14 bases between. CDR3 sequence reads: CASSPRASSYNEQFF. The CDR3 coding sequence is TGTGCCAGCTCCCCTAGGGCGAGCTCCTACAATGAGCAGTTCTTC.

This clonotype turned up a few times. V is TRBV20-1 and J is TRBJ2-7; D gene ambiguous. In germline, CDR1 is DFQATT, CDR2 SNEGSKA (reference sequence). V lost 4 bases and J 3 bases, leaving 10 bases between the germline ends. CDR3 length equals 12 residues. The CDR3 nucleotides are TGCAGTGCTATCAGTGACCTCTACGAGCAGTACTTC. It is translated as CSAISDLYEQYF.

The gene calls are TRBV29-1 and TRBJ2-7; perhaps TRBD1 as D (7 bases). The CDR3 is 12 residues long. Trimming stripped 7 bases from V and 3 bases from J, with 13 bases between. Germline V gene lookup returns CDR1 SQVTM and CDR2 ANQGSEA. CDR3 bases: TGCAGCGGAAGCCAGGGGGGCTACGAGCAGTACTTC. The encoded protein is CSGSQGGYEQYF.

The chain's CDR3 is CASAGGGPYFNYGYTF. As DNA, the CDR3 is TGTGCCAGTGCAGGTGGCGGACCTTACTTTAACTATGGCTACACCTTC. This chain links TRBV19 with TRBJ1-2; the D is unclear. The V end lost 8 bases, the J end lost 1 base, and 20 bases lay between the germline ends. Per germline, CDR1 LNHDA and CDR2 SQIVND (reference sequence). The CDR3 consists of 16 residues.

This clonotype came up a few times. V and J are TRBV18 and TRBJ2-5, with 9 bases fitting TRBD1. The germline V gene encodes CDR1 KGHSH and CDR2 LQKENI. Germline trimming cut 6 bases from V and 5 bases from J; bases unmatched to any gene: 4. This CDR3 contains 13 residues. DNA of the CDR3: TGTGCCAGCTCCCTCGGACAGGGGGAGACCCAGTACTTC. This translates into CASSLGQGETQYF.